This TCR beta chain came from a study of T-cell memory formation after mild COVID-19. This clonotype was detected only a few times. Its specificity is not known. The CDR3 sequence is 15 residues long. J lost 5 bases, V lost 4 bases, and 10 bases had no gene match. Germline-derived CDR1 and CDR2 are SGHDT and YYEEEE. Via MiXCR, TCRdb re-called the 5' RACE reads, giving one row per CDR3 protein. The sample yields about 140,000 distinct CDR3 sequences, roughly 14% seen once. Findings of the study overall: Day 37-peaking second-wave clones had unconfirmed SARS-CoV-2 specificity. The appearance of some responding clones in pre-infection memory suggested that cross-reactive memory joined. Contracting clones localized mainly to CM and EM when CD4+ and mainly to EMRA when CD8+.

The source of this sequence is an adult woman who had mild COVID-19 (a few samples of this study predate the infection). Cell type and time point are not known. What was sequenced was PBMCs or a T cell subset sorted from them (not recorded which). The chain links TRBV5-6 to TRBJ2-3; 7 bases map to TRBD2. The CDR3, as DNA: TGTGCCAGCAGCCCGGTTCTGGGGGAGGGAGATACGCAGTATTTT. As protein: CASSPVLGEGDTQYF.